This T cell receptor (beta chain) was found in a study of neurological immune-mediated disorders. The study's findings and limits: Repertoires from 18 of 34 multiple sclerosis patients grouped phylogenetically into a related-CDR3 cluster, suggesting a possible signature.

The CDR3 has 13 residues. V lost 5 bases, J lost 5 bases, and 13 bases lay in between. In germline, CDR1 is DFQATT, CDR2 SNEGSKA (reference sequence). The table lists this clonotype with many counts. Its matching antigen is unknown. Each TCR transcript was tagged with a 10-nucleotide random UMI during 5'RACE. Via MiXCR, TCRdb re-called the 5' RACE reads, giving one row per CDR3 protein. Seen here are roughly 52,000 distinct CDR3 sequences, 3.8% observed once, and the top ten hold 6.5% to 8%. This TCR was recovered from a man aged 55 to 69 with multiple sclerosis. The chain recombines TRBV20-1 with TRBJ2-1; D is unclear. The sequencing sample was made of PBMCs. The CDR3 region has the DNA TGCAGTGCTGACGTCGAATCTAACAATGAGCAGTTCTTC. It translates to CSADVESNNEQFF.